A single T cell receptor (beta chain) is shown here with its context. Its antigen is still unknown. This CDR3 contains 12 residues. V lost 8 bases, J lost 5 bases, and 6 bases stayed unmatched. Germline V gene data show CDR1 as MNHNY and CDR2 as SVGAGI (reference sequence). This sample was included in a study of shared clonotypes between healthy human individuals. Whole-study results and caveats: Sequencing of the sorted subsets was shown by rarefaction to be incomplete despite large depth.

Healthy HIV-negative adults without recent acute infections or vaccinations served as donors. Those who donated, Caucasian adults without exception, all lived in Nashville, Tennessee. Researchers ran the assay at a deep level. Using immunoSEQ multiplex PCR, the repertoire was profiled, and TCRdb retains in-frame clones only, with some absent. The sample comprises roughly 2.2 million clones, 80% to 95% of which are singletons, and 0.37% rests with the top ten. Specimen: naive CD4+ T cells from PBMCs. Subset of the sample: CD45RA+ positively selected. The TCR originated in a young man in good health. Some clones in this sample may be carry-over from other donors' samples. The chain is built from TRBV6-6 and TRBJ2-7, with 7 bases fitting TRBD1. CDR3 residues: CASEGQTDEQYF. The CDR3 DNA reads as TGTGCCAGCGAGGGACAGACCGACGAGCAGTACTTC.